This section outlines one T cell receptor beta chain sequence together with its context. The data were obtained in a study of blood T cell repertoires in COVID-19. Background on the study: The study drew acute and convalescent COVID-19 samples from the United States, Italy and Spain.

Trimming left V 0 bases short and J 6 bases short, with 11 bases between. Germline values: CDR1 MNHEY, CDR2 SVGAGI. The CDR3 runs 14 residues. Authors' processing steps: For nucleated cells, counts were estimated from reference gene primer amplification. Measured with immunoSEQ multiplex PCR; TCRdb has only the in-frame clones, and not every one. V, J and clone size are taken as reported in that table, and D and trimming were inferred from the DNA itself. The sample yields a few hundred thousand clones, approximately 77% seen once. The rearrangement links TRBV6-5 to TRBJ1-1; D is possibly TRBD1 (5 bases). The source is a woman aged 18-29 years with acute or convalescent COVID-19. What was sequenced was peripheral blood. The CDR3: CASSYSGGGAEAFF. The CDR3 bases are TGTGCCAGCAGTTACTCTGGGGGGGGAGCTGAAGCTTTCTTT.